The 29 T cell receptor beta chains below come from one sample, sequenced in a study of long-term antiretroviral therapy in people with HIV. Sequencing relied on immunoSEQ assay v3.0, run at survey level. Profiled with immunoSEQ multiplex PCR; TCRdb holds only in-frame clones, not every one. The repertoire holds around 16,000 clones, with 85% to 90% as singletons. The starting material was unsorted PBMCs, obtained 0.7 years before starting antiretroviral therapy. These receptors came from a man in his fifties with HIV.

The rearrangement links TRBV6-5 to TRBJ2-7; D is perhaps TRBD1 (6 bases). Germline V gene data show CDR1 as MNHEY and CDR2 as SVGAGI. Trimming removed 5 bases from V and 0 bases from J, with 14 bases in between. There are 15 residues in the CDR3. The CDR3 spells CASSPQGYNSYEQYF. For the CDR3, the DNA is TGTGCCAGCAGTCCCCAGGGGTACAACTCCTACGAGCAGTACTTC.

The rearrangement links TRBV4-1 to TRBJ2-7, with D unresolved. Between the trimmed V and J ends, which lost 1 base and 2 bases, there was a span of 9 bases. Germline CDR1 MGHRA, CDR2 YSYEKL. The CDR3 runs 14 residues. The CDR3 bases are TGCGCCAGCAGCCAAGGCTATCCCGCCTACGAGCAGTACTTC. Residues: CASSQGYPAYEQYF.

The CDR3, as DNA: TGTGCCATTAGGGATAGCAATCAGCCCCAGCATTTT. It translates to CAIRDSNQPQHF. The chain is built from TRBV6-1 and TRBJ1-5; no clear D gene. The CDR3 has 12 residues. CDR1 and CDR2 from the germline V gene are MNHNS and SASEGT. Between the trimmed V and J ends, which lost 10 bases and 0 bases, there was a span of 7 bases.

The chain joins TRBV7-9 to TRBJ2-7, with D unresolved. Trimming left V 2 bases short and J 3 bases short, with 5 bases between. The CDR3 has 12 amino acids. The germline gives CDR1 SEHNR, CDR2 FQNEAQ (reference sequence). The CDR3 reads CASSLQLYEQYF. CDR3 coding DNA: TGTGCCAGCAGCTTACAACTCTACGAGCAGTACTTC.

CDR3 sequence reads: CASSVLAGGWNEQFF. The CDR3, as DNA: TGTGCCAGCAGCGTTCTAGCGGGGGGGTGGAATGAGCAGTTCTTC. The rearrangement joins TRBV9 to TRBJ2-1, with 12 positions matching TRBD2. The V segment lost 2 bases and the J segment 7 bases; nucleotides outside the gene matches: 4. This CDR3 is built from 15 residues. Germline V gives CDR1 SGDLS, CDR2 YYNGEE.

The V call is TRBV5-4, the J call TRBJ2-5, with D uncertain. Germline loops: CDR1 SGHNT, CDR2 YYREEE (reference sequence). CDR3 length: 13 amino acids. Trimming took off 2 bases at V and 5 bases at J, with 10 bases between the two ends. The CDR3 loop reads CASSFRAFETQYF. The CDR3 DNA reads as TGTGCCAGCAGCTTTCGAGCGTTCGAGACCCAGTACTTC.

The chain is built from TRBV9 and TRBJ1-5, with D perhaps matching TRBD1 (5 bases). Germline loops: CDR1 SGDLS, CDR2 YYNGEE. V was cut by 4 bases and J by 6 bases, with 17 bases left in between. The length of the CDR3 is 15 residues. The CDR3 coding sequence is TGTGCCAGCAGCCCCGGGACCTCTGAGGTTCAGCCCCAGCATTTT. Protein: CASSPGTSEVQPQHF.

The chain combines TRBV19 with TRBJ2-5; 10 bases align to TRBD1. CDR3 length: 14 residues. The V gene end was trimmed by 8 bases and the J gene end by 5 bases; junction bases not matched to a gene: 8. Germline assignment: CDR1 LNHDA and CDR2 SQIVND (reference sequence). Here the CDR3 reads CASGGTGDIETQYF. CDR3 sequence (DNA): TGTGCCAGTGGTGGGACAGGGGATATTGAGACCCAGTACTTC.

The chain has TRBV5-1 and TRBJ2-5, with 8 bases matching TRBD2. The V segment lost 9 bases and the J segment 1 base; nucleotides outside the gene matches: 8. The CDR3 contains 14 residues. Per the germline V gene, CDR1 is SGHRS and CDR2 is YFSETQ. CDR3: CATAVAGSQETQYF. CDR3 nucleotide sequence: TGCGCCACAGCGGTAGCGGGAAGCCAAGAGACCCAGTACTTC.

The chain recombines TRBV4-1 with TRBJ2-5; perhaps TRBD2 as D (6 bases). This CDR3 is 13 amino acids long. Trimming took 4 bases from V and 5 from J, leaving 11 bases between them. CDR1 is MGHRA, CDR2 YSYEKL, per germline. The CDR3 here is CASSRGARETQYF. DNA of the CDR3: TGCGCCAGCAGCCGCGGGGCGAGGGAGACCCAGTACTTC.

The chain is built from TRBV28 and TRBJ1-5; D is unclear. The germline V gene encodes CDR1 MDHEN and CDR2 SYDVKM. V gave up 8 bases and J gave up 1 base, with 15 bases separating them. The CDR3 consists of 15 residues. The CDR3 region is CASREGLESNQPQHF. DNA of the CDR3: TGTGCCAGCCGAGAAGGGTTGGAGAGCAATCAGCCCCAGCATTTT.

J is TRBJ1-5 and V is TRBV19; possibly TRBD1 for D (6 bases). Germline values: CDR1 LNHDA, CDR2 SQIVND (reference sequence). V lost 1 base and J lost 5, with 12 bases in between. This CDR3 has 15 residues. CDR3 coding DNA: TGTGCCAGTAGTATAGCCCAGGGGACTTATCAGCCCCAGCATTTT. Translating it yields CASSIAQGTYQPQHF.

As DNA, the CDR3 is TGCGCCAGCAGTGCGATGCAGGGGGCTGCAAGCACAGATACGCAGTATTTT. It yields the protein CASSAMQGAASTDTQYF. V and J are TRBV10-1 and TRBJ2-3; TRBD1 matches at 8 bases. The ends lost 4 bases at V and 0 bases at J; junction bases unmatched: 9. Germline-derived CDR1 and CDR2 are WNHNN and SYGVQD (reference sequence). The CDR3 loop spans 17 amino acids.

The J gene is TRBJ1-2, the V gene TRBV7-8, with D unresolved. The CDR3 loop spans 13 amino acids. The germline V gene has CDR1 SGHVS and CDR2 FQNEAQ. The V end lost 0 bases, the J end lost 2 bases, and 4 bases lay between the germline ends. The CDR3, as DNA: TGTGCCAGCAGCTTAGCAGGGAACTATGGCTACACCTTC. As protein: CASSLAGNYGYTF.

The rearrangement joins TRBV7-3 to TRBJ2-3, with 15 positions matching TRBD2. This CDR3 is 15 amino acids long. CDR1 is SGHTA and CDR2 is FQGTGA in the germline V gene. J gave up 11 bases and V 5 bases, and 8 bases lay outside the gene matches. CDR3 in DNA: TGTGCCAGCAGCGTGGGACTAGCGGGGGGATCAATGCAGTATTTT. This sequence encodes CASSVGLAGGSMQYF.

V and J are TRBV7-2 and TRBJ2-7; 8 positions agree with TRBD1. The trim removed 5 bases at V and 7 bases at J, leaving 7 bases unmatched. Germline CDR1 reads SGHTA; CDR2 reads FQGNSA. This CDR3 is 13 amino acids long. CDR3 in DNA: TGTGCCAGCAGCCAACAGGGGGTGGGAGAGCAGTACTTC. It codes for CASSQQGVGEQYF. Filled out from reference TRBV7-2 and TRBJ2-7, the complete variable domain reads GAGVSQSPSNKVTEKGKDVELRCDPISGHTALYWYRQSLGQGLEFLIYFQGNSAPDKSGLPSDRFSAERTGGSVSTLTIQRTQQEDSAVYLCASSQQGVGEQYFGPGTRLTVT.

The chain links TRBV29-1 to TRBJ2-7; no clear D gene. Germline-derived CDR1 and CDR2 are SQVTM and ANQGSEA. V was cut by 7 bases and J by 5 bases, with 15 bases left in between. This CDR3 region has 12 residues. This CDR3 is CSALKGGHEQYF. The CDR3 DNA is TGCAGCGCCCTAAAGGGTGGTCACGAGCAGTACTTC.

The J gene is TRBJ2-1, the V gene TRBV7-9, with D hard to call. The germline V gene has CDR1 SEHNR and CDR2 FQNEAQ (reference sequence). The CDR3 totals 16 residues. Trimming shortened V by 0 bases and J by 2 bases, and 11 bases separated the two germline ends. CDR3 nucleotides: TGTGCCAGCAGCTTAGCGACCCCGATAGCCTACAATGAGCAGTTCTTC. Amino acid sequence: CASSLATPIAYNEQFF.

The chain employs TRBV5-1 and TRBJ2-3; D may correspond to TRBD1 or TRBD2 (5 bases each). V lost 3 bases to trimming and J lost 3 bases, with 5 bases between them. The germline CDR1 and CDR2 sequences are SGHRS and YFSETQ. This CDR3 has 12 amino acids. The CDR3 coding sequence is TGCGCCAGCAGCTGGGGGACAGATACGCAGTATTTT. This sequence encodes CASSWGTDTQYF.

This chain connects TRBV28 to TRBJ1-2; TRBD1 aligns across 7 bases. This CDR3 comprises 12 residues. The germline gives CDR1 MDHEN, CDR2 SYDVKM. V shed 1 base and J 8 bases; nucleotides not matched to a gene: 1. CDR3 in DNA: TGTGCCAGCAGTTTATTAGGGGGCGGCTACACCTTC. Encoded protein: CASSLLGGGYTF.

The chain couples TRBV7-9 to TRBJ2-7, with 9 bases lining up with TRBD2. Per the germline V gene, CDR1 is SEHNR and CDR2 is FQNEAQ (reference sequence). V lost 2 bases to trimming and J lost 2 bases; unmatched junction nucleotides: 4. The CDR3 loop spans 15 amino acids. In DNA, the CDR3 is TGTGCCAGCAGCTTACAAGCGGGGGGCACCTACGAGCAGTACTTC. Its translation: CASSLQAGGTYEQYF.

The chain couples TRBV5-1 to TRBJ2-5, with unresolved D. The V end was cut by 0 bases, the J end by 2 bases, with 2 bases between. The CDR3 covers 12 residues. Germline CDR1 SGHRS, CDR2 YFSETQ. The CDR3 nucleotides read TGCGCCAGCAGCTTGGCTCAAGAGACCCAGTACTTC. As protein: CASSLAQETQYF.

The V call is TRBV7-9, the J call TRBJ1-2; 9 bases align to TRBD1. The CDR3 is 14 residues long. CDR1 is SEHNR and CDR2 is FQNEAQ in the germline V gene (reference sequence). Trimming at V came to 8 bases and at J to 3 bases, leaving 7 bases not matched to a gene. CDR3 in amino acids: CASGEWDRDYGYTF. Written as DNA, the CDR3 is TGTGCCAGCGGAGAATGGGACAGGGACTATGGCTACACCTTC.

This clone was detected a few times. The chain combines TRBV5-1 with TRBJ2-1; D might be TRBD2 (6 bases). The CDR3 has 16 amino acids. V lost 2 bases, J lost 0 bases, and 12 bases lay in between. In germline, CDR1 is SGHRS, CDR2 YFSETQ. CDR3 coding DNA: TGCGCCAGCAGCTTTCAGCTCGGGGGCTCCTACAATGAGCAGTTCTTC. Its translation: CASSFQLGGSYNEQFF.

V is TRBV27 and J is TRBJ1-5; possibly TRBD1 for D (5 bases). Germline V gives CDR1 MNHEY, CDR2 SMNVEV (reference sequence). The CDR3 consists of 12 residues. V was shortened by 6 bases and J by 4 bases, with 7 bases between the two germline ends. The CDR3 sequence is CASSHRNQPQHF. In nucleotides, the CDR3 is TGTGCCAGCAGCCACAGGAATCAGCCCCAGCATTTT.

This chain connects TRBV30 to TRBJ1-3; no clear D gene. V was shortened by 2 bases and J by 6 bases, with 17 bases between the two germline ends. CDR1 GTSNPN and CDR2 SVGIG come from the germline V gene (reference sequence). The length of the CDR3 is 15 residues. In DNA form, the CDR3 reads TGTGCCTGGAGTTTATTGGGCAGTACTTCAAACACCATATATTTT. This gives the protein CAWSLLGSTSNTIYF.

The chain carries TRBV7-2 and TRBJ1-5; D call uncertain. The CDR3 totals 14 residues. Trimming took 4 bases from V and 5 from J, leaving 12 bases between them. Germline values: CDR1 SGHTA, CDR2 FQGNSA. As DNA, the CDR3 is TGTGCCAGCAGCTCGAACCCCGGGCATCAGCCCCAGCATTTT. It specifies CASSSNPGHQPQHF.

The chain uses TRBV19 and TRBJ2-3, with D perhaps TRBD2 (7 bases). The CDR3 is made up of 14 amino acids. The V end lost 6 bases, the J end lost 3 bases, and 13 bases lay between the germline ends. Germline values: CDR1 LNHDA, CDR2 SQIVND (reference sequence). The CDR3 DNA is TGTGCCAGTAGCCTCGGGGGGCGGACAGATACGCAGTATTTT. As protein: CASSLGGRTDTQYF. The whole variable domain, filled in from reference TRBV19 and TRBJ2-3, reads DGGITQSPKYLFRKEGQNVTLSCEQNLNHDAMYWYRQDPGQGLRLIYYSQIVNDFQKGDIAEGYSVSREKKESFPLTVTSAQKNPTAFYLCASSLGGRTDTQYFGPGTRLTVL.

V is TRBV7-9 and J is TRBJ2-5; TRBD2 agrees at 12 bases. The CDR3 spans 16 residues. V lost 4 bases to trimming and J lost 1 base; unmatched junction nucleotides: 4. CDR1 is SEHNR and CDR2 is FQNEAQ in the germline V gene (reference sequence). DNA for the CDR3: TGTGCCAGCAGCTCGGGACTAGCGGGTACCCAAGAGACCCAGTACTTC. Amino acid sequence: CASSSGLAGTQETQYF.